This TCR beta chain was sequenced for a study of blood T cell repertoires in COVID-19. Study-wide background: Samples came from the United States, Italy and Spain, spanning acute and convalescent COVID-19. In each case, the material was cDNA or gDNA derived from T cells, B-cell-depleted T cells, or PBMCs.

As originally analysed: Estimation of nucleated cell counts was performed using reference gene primer amplification. Here immunoSEQ multiplex PCR was the method, and the copy in TCRdb shows in-frame clones only, minus some. V and J calls and clone size follow that table, whereas D and trimming were derived from the DNA. The table lists around 180,000 clones, approximately 82% of them singletons. Specimen: peripheral blood. The sequence came from a woman of 80 years or more with active or convalescent COVID-19.

DNA for the CDR3: TGTGCCAGCAGACAGGGCATTTTTAACACCGGGGAGCTGTTTTTT. Amino acids: CASRQGIFNTGELFF. The chain recombines TRBV3-1 (or the pseudogene TRBV3-2) with TRBJ2-2; possibly TRBD1 for D (6 bases). Germline CDR1 is LGHDT and CDR2 is YNNKEL (reference sequence). V lost 6 bases, J lost 2 bases, and 13 bases lay in between. The CDR3 loop spans 15 amino acids.